This section outlines one T cell receptor beta chain sequence together with its context. This record belongs to a study of shared clonotypes between healthy human individuals. The table came from immunoSEQ multiplex PCR; TCRdb's copy has only in-frame clones and leaves some out. This table holds about 1.4 million clones, about 96% found once. The CDR3 is 15 amino acids. In germline, CDR1 is SGHDT, CDR2 YYEEEE. This rearrangement joins TRBV5-6 to TRBJ2-5; D not resolved. The end of the DNA aligns better with TRBJ2-7, so the J call may be wrong. The TCR comes from a man younger than 45 in good health. The sample taken for sequencing was naive CD4+ T cells sorted from blood. Specified subset: CD45RA+ positively selected. CDR3 protein: CASRAGRAIYYEQYF. The CDR3 region has the DNA TGTGCCAGCAGGGCCGGCCGGGCAATATACTACGAGCAGTACTTC.